One T cell receptor beta chain is described in this entry. There is no known antigen for this receptor. Within one base of it there is no much larger clone, and no base qualities were kept. The data derive from a study of T cell responses to AZD1222 COVID-19 vaccine (dated by TCRdb to the early 2020s). For context, the study as a whole: Because spike-specific TCR depth and breadth did not differ between the two schedules, AZD1222 recipients who got a second dose at roughly 4 weeks were pooled with those who got a second dose at roughly 12 weeks. A total of under 250 trial participants underwent TCR sequencing, of whom nearly 210 had received two doses of AZD1222 and approximately 25 had received two doses of the MenACWY control vaccine. Enrollment into the trials was organized by age into subgroups of 18-55, 56-69 and 70-plus years, and those subgroups contained approximately 160, 26 and 62 TCR-sequenced participants, respectively.

The CDR3 regions of human TCRbeta chains were analyzed by immunosequencing. The authors' analysis ran thus. Repertoire TCRs were matched against a reference library of SARS-CoV-2-specific TCRs generated with the MIRA antigen-specificity platform. Breadth meant the fraction of unique TCRs that were SARS-CoV-2-associated, whereas depth meant the fraction of total T cells that were SARS-CoV-2-associated. Using the MIRA data, each spike-specific TCR was mapped to the spike region that the TCR reacts to and placed in a CD4 or CD8 class. Log10-transformed breadth and depth values were compared by one-way ANOVA with Sidak's multiple comparisons tests. TCRdb provides this immuneACCESS table in a form limited to in-frame rearrangements. Some clones are lacking; in checked studies, under half of them reflect an unresolved V gene, and why the rest are absent is not known. The V and J calls and clone size are taken from that table; D and trimming were inferred from the DNA. The sample yields 130,000 to 150,000 clones; roughly 90% were counted once. The ten top clones hold 5.5% of the sample.

Results the study describes overall, beyond this receptor: Reportedly, almost half of the unique spike-specific TCRs recognized epitopes lying outside the regions that are mutated in the B.1.351 and B.1.1.7 variants. Conclusions about previously exposed vaccinees are limited because only six or seven AZD1222 recipients were SARS-CoV-2 seropositive at baseline. The 56-69-year group was small, and its depth increase did not reach significance, likely because of low power. Because no day 14 peak-response samples were available, the repertoires could be characterized only after the peak T cell response. Participants were mostly white British and included more females than males, and it was suggested by the authors that clonal diversity may have been underestimated. A significant rise in spike-specific TCR breadth and depth was observed after two AZD1222 doses relative to day 0 and relative to MenACWY recipients. The whole spike protein was spanned by vaccine-associated CD4 TCRs, and dominant responses were seen in regions 160-218 and 743-854.

Explained via the paper, the time point label denotes: baseline before first vaccination. Vaccinee samples were obtained from the UK trials COV001 and COV002, which included a single-blind randomized controlled phase 2/3 trial of AZD1222 (ChAdOx1 nCoV-19) in healthy adults. Trial participant PBMC samples were collected at day 0 and day 28 after the second dose for TCRbeta chain sequencing. Specimen: peripheral blood, collected on day 0 of AZD1222 vaccination. This sequence originates from an adult in good health.

At the DNA level, the sequence is TGTGCCAGCAGTCGTTCGCGTGGGACAGGGGACTATGGCTACACCTTC. This sequence encodes CASSRSRGTGDYGYTF. The chain was built from TRBV5-4 and TRBJ1-2; 10 middle bases align to TRBD1. For CDR1 and CDR2, the germline V gene (reference sequence) lists SGHNT and YYREEE. The CDR3 spans 16 residues, from the cysteine through the phenylalanine. Solely the CDR3 DNA is kept, with 48 bases framed from the first base. Germline trimming: 5 bases from V, 3 bases from J; junction bases outside gene matches: 10.